Sequencing of this T cell receptor beta chain was carried out in a study of identical twins. General study findings and limits: Weaker excess twin sharing was seen among beta out-of-frame sequences.

Trimming cost V 5 bases and J 0 bases, with 8 bases left between them. This CDR3 region has 14 residues. Germline values: CDR1 MNHEY, CDR2 SVGEGT. One entry per CDR3 protein, called by TCRdb with MiXCR from the 5' RACE reads. Here the sample spans some 500,000 distinct CDR3 sequences, over 11% being singletons. This clonotype has just a few counts. Its antigen is not known. These same records also appear under a second study, on yellow fever vaccine responses in identical twins.

Sequencing used CD4+ T cells sorted from blood. This receptor was taken from a woman younger than 30 in good health. This rearrangement joins TRBV6-2 or TRBV6-3 to TRBJ2-1; D not resolved. For the CDR3, the DNA is TGTGCCAGCAGTGCACAAAGCTCCTACAATGAGCAGTTCTTC. It is translated as CASSAQSSYNEQFF.